The next 5 T cell receptor beta chains were all read from a single sample in a study of shared clonotypes between healthy human individuals. This table comes from immunoSEQ multiplex PCR, and its TCRdb copy is limited to in-frame clones, with some not included. The data show 2 million to 3 million clones, over 85% seen once. The sequencing input was naive CD4+ T cells from PBMCs. Subset defined: CD45RA+ positively selected. These receptors all come from a man younger than 35 in good health. Some clones in this sample may be carry-over from other donors' samples.

The rearrangement uses TRBV5-1 and TRBJ2-3; tentative D call: TRBD1 (8 bases). The CDR3 has 15 amino acids. Trimming removed 4 bases from V and 3 bases from J, with 15 bases in between. Germline V gives CDR1 SGHRS, CDR2 YFSETQ. CDR3 DNA sequence: TGCGCCAGCAGCGAACAGGGGGGAGGGACAGATACGCAGTATTTT. Amino acid sequence: CASSEQGGGTDTQYF.

This clone was observed a few times. This rearrangement joins TRBV7-7 to TRBJ1-5; D is perhaps TRBD1 (5 bases). Trimming cost V 5 bases and J 5 bases, with 10 bases left between them. The germline V gene encodes CDR1 SSHAT and CDR2 FNYEAQ (reference sequence). The CDR3 covers 13 residues. The CDR3 here is CASSPGTDQPQHF. In nucleotides, the CDR3 is TGTGCCAGCAGCCCTGGGACTGATCAGCCCCAGCATTTT.

The chain carries TRBV5-4 and TRBJ2-2; D call uncertain. The V end was cut by 0 bases, the J end by 4 bases, with 10 bases between. The CDR3 loop spans 15 amino acids. Germline V gene data show CDR1 as SGHNT and CDR2 as YYREEE (reference sequence). The CDR3 coding sequence is TGTGCCAGCAGCTTGGATCCTGAACTCACCGGGGAGCTGTTTTTT. Translating gives CASSLDPELTGELFF.

The gene calls are TRBV29-1 and TRBJ1-3, with D maybe TRBD1 (6 bases). This CDR3 is 12 amino acids long. Deletions cut 4 bases from V and 7 bases from J, with 11 bases between. Germline V gene data show CDR1 as SQVTM and CDR2 as ANQGSEA. The CDR3 nucleotides are TGCAGCGTTGGGGGGGGCCGGAACACCATATATTTT. This encodes CSVGGGRNTIYF.

This clone turned up a few times. The V call is TRBV29-1, the J call TRBJ1-1; maybe TRBD1 (5 bases). Trimming cost V 4 bases and J 7 bases, with 10 bases left between them. CDR3 length: 11 residues. Germline V gene data show CDR1 as SQVTM and CDR2 as ANQGSEA. Here the CDR3 reads CSVGQSSEAFF. The CDR3 region has the DNA TGCAGCGTTGGACAGTCTAGTGAAGCTTTCTTT.